The 26 T cell receptor beta chains in this list originate from one sample, sequenced in a study of CD8 T cells in Susac syndrome. An amount of RNA that ranged from roughly 0.5 to 1 ug was reverse transcribed with random hexamers. TCRdb called the immunoSEQ multiplex PCR reads again in MiXCR, with one record for every CDR3 protein. The profile shows hundreds of thousands of distinct CDR3 sequences, approximately 95% of them singletons. Sequenced sample: CD4+ T cells from PBMCs. The source of these receptors is a human donor with multiple sclerosis.

The chain couples TRBV20-1 to TRBJ2-5, with 7 bases that match TRBD1. Per germline, CDR1 DFQATT and CDR2 SNEGSKA (reference sequence). The CDR3 contains 12 residues. J was trimmed by 4 bases and V by 5 bases; bases with no gene match: 4. CDR3 residues: CSAWDSGETQYF. CDR3 nucleotides: TGCAGTGCTTGGGACAGCGGAGAGACCCAGTACTTC.

The rearrangement joins TRBV7-8 to TRBJ1-2; D remains unclear. CDR1 is SGHVS and CDR2 is FQNEAQ in the germline V gene. The V end was cut by 2 bases, the J end by 4 bases, with 8 bases between. CDR3 size: 13 residues. The CDR3 DNA reads TGTGCCAGCAGCTTAAGTTCGAGCTATGGCTACACCTTC. Translated: CASSLSSSYGYTF.

The genes are TRBV7-3 and TRBJ2-6; 8 bases agree with TRBD1. The CDR3 is made up of 18 amino acids. Germline values: CDR1 SGHTA, CDR2 FQGTGA. V was clipped by 5 bases and J by 0 bases; unmatched bases: 9. The CDR3 DNA reads as TGTGCCAGCAGCGCCGGACAGGGTTACCTCTCTGGGGCCAACGTCCTGACTTTC. Its protein product is CASSAGQGYLSGANVLTF.

This sequence joins TRBV12-3 or TRBV12-4 and TRBJ1-1; maybe TRBD1 (6 bases). V was pared by 2 bases and J by 5 bases, with 9 bases between. The CDR3 has 13 amino acids. In DNA form, the CDR3 reads TGTGCCAGCAGTTTAACAGGGACGACTGAAGCTTTCTTT. This translates into CASSLTGTTEAFF.

This chain uses TRBV29-1 with TRBJ2-2; 16 bases line up with TRBD2. Germline trimming cut 5 bases from V and 5 bases from J; bases unmatched to any gene: 8. Germline CDR1 and CDR2: SQVTM and ANQGSEA. CDR3 length equals 17 residues. The CDR3 bases are TGCAGCGTTAAGGGACTAGCGGGGGGGCCGGGTACCGGGGAGCTGTTTTTT. It yields the protein CSVKGLAGGPGTGELFF.

This chain uses TRBV11-2 with TRBJ2-7; D gene unclear. In germline, CDR1 is SGHAT, CDR2 FQNNGV. Trimming shortened V by 0 bases and J by 0 bases, and 12 bases separated the two germline ends. This CDR3 region has 16 residues. Written as DNA, the CDR3 is TGTGCCAGCAGCTTAGATAGGCCTGAGTCCTCCTACGAGCAGTACTTC. Translation gives CASSLDRPESSYEQYF.

The chain is built from TRBV27 and TRBJ2-7; 9 bases match TRBD1. The CDR3 has 16 residues. V shed 6 bases and J 5 bases; nucleotides not matched to a gene: 14. Germline V gene sequence: CDR1 MNHEY, CDR2 SMNVEV (reference sequence). This CDR3 reads CASSPLGTGIHHEQYV. CDR3 coding DNA: TGTGCCAGCAGCCCCCTCGGGACAGGGATCCACCACGAGCAGTACGTC.

The CDR3 loop is CAISESGQERQYV. The CDR3 nucleotides read TGTGCCATCAGTGAGTCCGGACAGGAGCGGCAGTACGTC. This chain links TRBV10-3 with TRBJ2-7; 7 positions match TRBD1. With V trimmed by 0 bases and J by 9 bases, 5 bases remained unmatched. CDR1 and CDR2 from the germline V gene are ENHRY and SYGVKD. The CDR3 runs 13 residues.

The rearrangement uses TRBV5-1 and TRBJ1-1; D unclear. Germline-derived CDR1 and CDR2 are SGHRS and YFSETQ. CDR3 length equals 11 residues. The V end was cut by 4 bases, the J end by 9 bases, with 10 bases between. The CDR3, as DNA: TGCGCCAGCAGCCATGAGTATAAAGCTTTCTTT. Protein: CASSHEYKAFF.

The chain carries TRBV5-4 and TRBJ2-3, with 7 bases that match TRBD2. The length of the CDR3 is 13 residues. V shed 2 bases and J 6 bases; nucleotides not matched to a gene: 3. The V gene's germline CDR1 is SGHNT and CDR2 YYREEE (reference sequence). This CDR3 reads CASSFPGGDTQYF. The CDR3 region has the DNA TGTGCCAGCAGCTTCCCCGGGGGGGATACGCAGTATTTT.

The rearrangement uses TRBV14 and TRBJ1-1; D remains ambiguous. V gave up 1 base and J gave up 6 bases, with 6 bases separating them. The length of the CDR3 is 12 residues. The germline V gene has CDR1 SGHDN and CDR2 FVKESK. The CDR3 bases are TGTGCCAGCAGCCAAGGGATCGCTGAAGCTTTCTTT. This codes for CASSQGIAEAFF.

This clonotype occurred a few times. The chain recombines TRBV24-1 with TRBJ2-5; D call uncertain. Trimming removed 1 base at V and 5 bases at J, with 4 bases between. The CDR3 totals 12 residues. The germline V gene encodes CDR1 KGHDR and CDR2 SFDVKD. The CDR3 nucleotides are TGTGCCACCAGTGATTTTGGGGAGACCCAGTACTTC. Protein sequence: CATSDFGETQYF.

The rearrangement joins TRBV19 to TRBJ2-5; D is uncertain. V lost 1 base and J lost 1, with 4 bases in between. The germline V gene has CDR1 LNHDA and CDR2 SQIVND (reference sequence). The CDR3 contains 13 residues. The CDR3 is CASSIAVQETQYF. DNA of the CDR3: TGTGCCAGTAGTATAGCCGTCCAAGAGACCCAGTACTTC.

This chain uses TRBV4-2 with TRBJ2-1; possibly TRBD2 for D (6 bases). The CDR3 runs 15 residues. CDR1 is LGHNA, CDR2 YNFKEQ, per germline. The V end lost 4 bases, the J end lost 5 bases, and 15 bases lay between the germline ends. CDR3 nucleotides: TGTGCCAGCAGCCGCGGCGGGACCGCGAACAATGAGCAGTTCTTC. Its translation is CASSRGGTANNEQFF.

The chain couples TRBV30 to TRBJ1-1, with D possibly TRBD1 on 6 matching bases. Trimming removed 4 bases at V and 2 bases at J, with 11 bases between. The germline V gene has CDR1 GTSNPN and CDR2 SVGIG (reference sequence). The CDR3 sequence is 13 residues long. DNA of the CDR3: TGTGCCTGGAATGGGGGCCGCAACACTGAAGCTTTCTTT. Translating it yields CAWNGGRNTEAFF.

The chain joins TRBV12-3 or TRBV12-4 to TRBJ2-1; 7 nucleotides align to TRBD1. The CDR3 length is 14 residues. The J segment lost 4 bases and the V segment lost 3 bases, leaving 3 bases of the junction unmatched. This chain's CDR3 is CASSLDRSYNEQFF. In nucleotides, the CDR3 is TGTGCCAGCAGTTTGGACAGGAGTTACAATGAGCAGTTCTTC.

The J gene is TRBJ2-4, the V gene TRBV5-6; 7 bases fit TRBD2. The junction had 8 bases not matched to a gene; V was cut back by 5 bases and J by 0 bases. Germline V gene lookup returns CDR1 SGHDT and CDR2 YYEEEE. The CDR3 is made up of 16 amino acids. The CDR3 sequence is CASRREGSGAKNIQYF. CDR3 in DNA: TGTGCCAGCAGAAGGGAGGGGAGCGGAGCCAAAAACATTCAGTACTTC.

The chain carries TRBV30 and TRBJ2-7, with a weak D call TRBD1 (8 bases). Looked up from germline, CDR1 is GTSNPN and CDR2 is SVGIG (reference sequence). The CDR3 totals 15 residues. V gave up 3 bases and J gave up 4 bases, with 19 bases separating them. CDR3 sequence (DNA): TGTGCCTGGAGCGTGGGGTACAGGGGGGGGTACGAGCAGTACTTC. Translated: CAWSVGYRGGYEQYF.

V usage is TRBV18 and J usage is TRBJ2-3; no reliable D call. Germline lookup yields CDR1 KGHSH and CDR2 LQKENI. The CDR3 contains 12 residues. V was pared by 1 base and J by 4 bases, with 3 bases between. The chain's CDR3 is CASSPQADTQYF. The CDR3 coding sequence is TGTGCCAGCTCACCACAGGCAGATACGCAGTATTTT.

This chain joins TRBV20-1 and TRBJ2-6; perhaps TRBD1 as D (6 bases). The CDR3 extends over 13 amino acids. V was shortened by 6 bases and J by 2 bases, with 8 bases between the two germline ends. Germline V gives CDR1 DFQATT, CDR2 SNEGSKA (reference sequence). CDR3: CSASGAGANVLTF. The CDR3 bases are TGCAGTGCCTCAGGGGCTGGGGCCAACGTCCTGACTTTC.

The rearrangement uses TRBV6-1 and TRBJ2-7, with D uncertain. V was trimmed by 7 bases and J by 3 bases, leaving 13 bases between them. Germline values: CDR1 MNHNS, CDR2 SASEGT. This CDR3 is 13 amino acids long. As DNA, the CDR3 is TGTGCCAGCAACGATCGACGTTTCTACGAGCAGTACGTC. Residues: CASNDRRFYEQYV.

This chain links TRBV7-6 with TRBJ2-3; weak D call: TRBD2 (5 bases). Germline CDR1 SGHVS, CDR2 FNYEAQ. This CDR3 is 17 amino acids long. V lost 1 base and J lost 2, with 16 bases in between. The CDR3 nucleotides are TGTGCCAGCAGCTTAGGAATTAGCGAGATTGTCACAGATACGCAGTATTTT. Residues: CASSLGISEIVTDTQYF.

This clonotype was seen once. V is TRBV13 and J is TRBJ2-7; 7 bases agree with TRBD1. The germline V gene has CDR1 PRHDT and CDR2 FYEKMQ (reference sequence). The CDR3 covers 13 residues. V was clipped by 8 bases and J by 5 bases; unmatched bases: 9. The CDR3 is CASLRQGAHEQYF. The CDR3 region has the DNA TGTGCCAGCCTCCGACAGGGAGCCCACGAGCAGTACTTC. The variable domain in full, completed from reference TRBV13 and TRBJ2-7, reads AAGVIQSPRHLIKEKRETATLKCYPIPRHDTVYWYQQGPGQDPQFLISFYEKMQSDKGSIPDRFSAQQFSDYHSELNMSSLELGDSALYFCASLRQGAHEQYFGPGTRLTVT.

The gene calls are TRBV29-1 and TRBJ2-1; D remains ambiguous. V was pared by 3 bases and J by 8 bases, with 8 bases between. This CDR3 is 11 amino acids long. CDR1 is SQVTM, CDR2 ANQGSEA, per germline. This CDR3 reads CSVDSGYEQFF. DNA of the CDR3: TGCAGCGTTGATTCTGGTTATGAGCAGTTCTTC.

The genes are TRBV29-1 and TRBJ1-5; D gene uncertain. The germline gives CDR1 SQVTM, CDR2 ANQGSEA. The V gene lost 4 bases and the J gene lost 0 bases, with 7 bases spanning the gap. The CDR3 spans 13 residues. The CDR3 region has the DNA TGCAGCGTTGGGTCAGGTAGCAATCAGCCCCAGCATTTT. Translating it yields CSVGSGSNQPQHF.

The V gene is TRBV25-1, the J gene TRBJ2-1; the D gene is possibly TRBD1 (5 bases). There are 12 residues in the CDR3. V gave up 3 bases and J gave up 9 bases, with 9 bases separating them. The germline CDR1 and CDR2 sequences are MGHDK and SYGVNS. CDR3: CASSDRVGEQFF. In DNA, the CDR3 is TGTGCCAGCAGTGACAGGGTCGGTGAGCAGTTCTTC. The full variable domain, its missing parts supplied by reference TRBV25-1 and TRBJ2-1, is EADIYQTPRYLVIGTGKKITLECSQTMGHDKMYWYQQDPGMELHLIHYSYGVNSTEKGDLSSESTVSRIRTEHFPLTLESARPSHTSQYLCASSDRVGEQFFGPGTRLTVL.